This T cell receptor beta chain was documented in a study of Ad26.COV2.S vaccination and SARS-CoV-2 variants (dated by TCRdb to the early 2020s). As for the study more broadly: Donors in the vaccine arm were drawn from COV1001, a multicentre, randomized, double-blind, placebo-controlled phase I-IIa trial testing Ad26.COV2.S in healthy adults. Ad26.COV2.S was administered intramuscularly at a dose of 5x10^10 or 1x10^11 viral particles, either as one shot or as two shots given 56 days apart. The specificity and breadth of SARS-CoV-2-reactive T cell receptors after Ad26.COV2.S vaccination were assessed by TCRbeta repertoire sequencing. The TCR-sequenced set comprised around 30 samples: approximately 19 Ad26.COV2.S vaccine recipients, 5 placebo recipients and 8 SARS-CoV-2 convalescent individuals. Trial participants were randomized into five groups of five, in which low-dose or high-dose Ad26.COV2.S was given once or twice, or placebo was given on both occasions. Investigators remained blinded to trial group allocation during experiments and outcome assessment.

The immunoSEQ Assay was used to sequence TCRbeta CDR3 regions. After extraction, genomic DNA underwent amplification by bias-controlled multiplex PCR, followed by high-throughput sequencing. In the paper's pipeline: Collapsing and filtering of sequences were performed to quantify the absolute abundance of each unique TCRbeta CDR3 region. T cell fraction was estimated by normalizing TCRbeta template counts to usable DNA, with usable DNA measured through amplification of reference genes found in all nucleated cells. Repertoire TCRs were annotated as SARS-CoV-2-specific when V gene, CDR3 amino acid sequence and J gene were exactly matched to a known reactive TCR set. The reference SARS-CoV-2 TCR set was obtained from MIRA and was filtered for enrichment in COVID-19-positive ImmuneCODE repertoires, whereby public or cross-reactive TCRs were removed. Drawing on the MIRA antigens, annotated TCRs were analysed further at the level of specific ORF or position within ORF. Depth was the summed frequency of annotated unique rearrangements, while breadth was defined as annotated unique rearrangements over total unique productive rearrangements. Two-sided Wilcoxon rank-sum tests were used to compare TCR breadth between groups. The table was pulled from immuneACCESS by TCRdb, which kept in-frame rearrangements only. Such tables lose some clones; where checked, under half of the loss comes from unresolved V genes, and the rest has no known cause. V and J calls and clone size come straight from that table; D and trimming were deduced from the DNA. The table for this sample lists about 320,000 clones; 86% of them were counted only once. The ten largest clones take up more than 1.5% of the sample.

A word on this clone: Which antigen it targets is not known. Base qualities were left out, and no much larger clone turns up one base away.

The junction shows trimming of 3 bases on V and 6 bases on J, plus 12 bases between the germline ends. Taken from the germline V gene (reference sequence), the CDR1 and CDR2 loops are GTSNPN and SVGIG. The CDR3 starts with the cysteine, ends with the phenylalanine, and has 14 residues. Here the CDR3 DNA is all that survives: 42 bases in frame from base 1. The full study reports these points: Spike-specific TCR breadth was higher in Ad26.COV2.S recipients than in placebo recipients (P = 0.0014). The study lacked the statistical power to compare responses across vaccine doses or regimens. The authors noted that the TCR breadth and depth analyses may have underestimated total T cell responses. After vaccination, spike-specific CD8+ and CD4+ T cell responses were reported to show substantial breadth. Comparable non-spike TCR breadth was observed between vaccine and placebo recipients, consistent with only spike being contained in the vaccine.

Taken with the paper, the label for treatment or condition translates to: roughly 19 received Ad26.COV2.S at low or high dose, single or two shots; roughly five received placebo; per-sample allocation not given. For vaccine and placebo recipients, repertoires were sequenced using samples collected on day 63 after the first injection. In Cohort 1b, 25 or so adults aged 18-55 years were enrolled at a single site in Boston, USA, between 29 July and 7 August 2020. Ad26.COV2.S was a replication-incompetent adenovirus type 26 vector that expressed a prefusion-stabilized SARS-CoV-2 spike protein derived from the original Wuhan strain.

The sequence came from a person between 18 and 60 years old who received the Ad26.COV2.S COVID-19 vaccine or a placebo. The rearranged segments are TRBV30 and TRBJ1-6, and the D gene may be TRBD1, 6 bases matching. Sequenced material: peripheral blood, taken in a trial of Ad26.COV2.S vaccine versus placebo. CDR3 sequence: CAWSPGTLNSPLHF. The DNA is TGTGCCTGGAGCCCCGGGACACTTAATTCACCCCTCCACTTT.